Shown below are 2 T cell receptor beta chains from a single sample sequenced in a study of T cells in Graves' hyperthyroidism and ophthalmopathy. The investigators amplified TCR beta CDR3 regions from RNA transcripts. The HTBI set primed first-round TCR CDR3 RT-PCR. Each CDR3 protein gets one entry after TCRdb re-called the multiplex PCR reads with MiXCR. Among roughly 200,000 distinct CDR3 sequences listed, about 17% were seen once. Sequenced material: blood. The receptors derive from a man in his forties with Graves' hyperthyroidism.

This clonotype was seen at least ten times. The rearrangement joins TRBV2 to TRBJ1-1; TRBD1 matches 8 bases. The germline V gene encodes CDR1 SNHLY and CDR2 FYNNEI. The CDR3 sequence is 13 residues long. V lost 7 bases to trimming and J lost 3 bases; unmatched junction nucleotides: 4. The CDR3 region is CASTMDRDTEAFF. CDR3 bases: TGTGCCAGCACTATGGACAGGGACACTGAAGCTTTCTTT.

This clonotype was observed a few times. The rearrangement uses TRBV20-1 and TRBJ2-4, with TRBD2 matching 10 bases. The germline V gene encodes CDR1 DFQATT and CDR2 SNEGSKA (reference sequence). Unmatched junction bases numbered 6, after V lost 3 bases and J lost 1 base. The length of the CDR3 is 16 residues. In DNA form, the CDR3 reads TGCAGTGCTAGGGTTGGAGCGGGGGGGGCCAAAAACATTCAGTACTTC. Its protein product is CSARVGAGGAKNIQYF.